Listed here are 2 T cell receptor beta chains from one sample, sequenced in a study of blood T cell repertoires in COVID-19. Assay: immunoSEQ multiplex PCR; the TCRdb copy retains only in-frame clones and omits some. Seen here are approximately 72,000 clones, roughly 80% observed once, and the top ten hold 7.5% to 9%. Sequenced sample: peripheral blood. The receptors were sampled from a man in his forties or fifties with active COVID-19.

This clone has a handful of counts. The V call is TRBV9, the J call TRBJ2-2; TRBD2 is a possible D gene (6 bases). This CDR3 contains 15 residues. V was trimmed by 7 bases and J by 4 bases, leaving 17 bases between them. Germline CDR1 reads SGDLS; CDR2 reads YYNGEE. The CDR3 is CASRGSEGGTGELFF. CDR3 DNA sequence: TGTGCCAGCCGGGGGAGCGAGGGAGGCACCGGGGAGCTGTTTTTT. The variable domain in full, completed from reference TRBV9 and TRBJ2-2, reads DSGVTQTPKHLITATGQRVTLRCSPRSGDLSVYWYQQSLDQGLQFLIQYYNGEERAKGNILERFSAQQFPDLHSELNLSSLELGDSALYFCASRGSEGGTGELFFGEGSRLTVL.

This clone was seen a handful of times. The chain joins TRBV6-6 to TRBJ1-1; 8 nucleotides match TRBD1. Trimming took 6 bases from V and 9 from J; bases not matched to a gene: 18. The CDR3 is made up of 16 amino acids. In germline, CDR1 is MNHNY, CDR2 SVGAGI (reference sequence). This CDR3 is CASSPTHTGGVFQAFF. DNA for the CDR3: TGTGCCAGCAGCCCCACCCACACAGGGGGAGTTTTCCAAGCTTTCTTT.